This T cell receptor beta chain is from a study of blood T cell repertoires in COVID-19. Study overall: The study drew acute and convalescent COVID-19 samples from the United States, Italy and Spain.

The CDR3 runs 11 residues. Between the trimmed V and J ends, which lost 9 bases and 5 bases, there was a span of 8 bases. Germline CDR1 reads MNHEY; CDR2 reads SVGAGI. TCRdb's copy holds only in-frame clones and misses some; the assay was immunoSEQ multiplex PCR. The data show approximately 85,000 clones, 90% seen once. Sequencing was done on a sample of peripheral blood. This receptor was obtained from a woman of 80 years or more with active or convalescent COVID-19. The genes are TRBV6-5 and TRBJ2-1; TRBD2 might be the D (5 bases). The CDR3 here is CASFGDNEQFF. CDR3 sequence (DNA): TGTGCCAGTTTCGGGGACAATGAGCAGTTCTTC.